One TCR beta chain is described in this entry. Its antigen has not been determined. Base qualities are missing; no much larger clone stands one base away. This entry comes from a study of CD8+ T cells in alopecia areata (dated 2018 in TCRdb). Regarding the complete study: Treated patients were enrolled in an open-label pilot trial of oral tofacitinib, 5 to 10 mg twice daily, for moderate-to-severe alopecia areata. Scalp clonality was compared among normal scalp (n=4), patchy alopecia areata scalp (n=8), and alopecia totalis/universalis scalp (n=8). Amplification of TCRbeta CDR3 regions was done by immunoSEQ multiplex PCR using 35 Vbeta forward primers and 13 Jbeta reverse primers. In treated patients, disease severity was measured using the SALT score, which gives the percentage of scalp surface area affected. Patients stayed on tofacitinib for 6 to 18 months and then had 6 months of follow-up off drug so that delayed response and recurrence could be assessed. RNA was extracted with the PAXgene miRNA kit for fixed scalp, the miRNeasy kit for PBMCs, and the RNeasy kit for mouse skin. Patients on tofacitinib were biopsied at baseline and after 4 and 24 weeks of treatment, and several of the patients also had a later scalp biopsy. High-throughput TCRbeta sequencing was used to examine T cell clonal expansion in alopecia areata in both the C3H/HeJ mouse model and human patients. On the human side, TCRbeta sequencing was run on scalp tissue and on sorted CD4+ and CD8+ peripheral blood T cells from healthy controls and from alopecia areata patients with either patchy or totalis/universalis disease.

The full study reports these points: Because the treated cohort was small and had only one nonresponder, larger studies are needed to examine links between baseline CD8+ expansion and response. Many expanded lesional clones were found to persist in scalp and blood during tofacitinib treatment, and relapse after treatment cessation may be partly explained by this persistence. Compared with normal scalp, lesional scalp had higher clonality and more expanded CD8+ clones, particularly in alopecia totalis/universalis, a pattern that suggests antigenic drive. With tofacitinib, both scalp clonality and the number of expanded CD8+ clones among the top 100 scalp clones went down significantly. TCR sequences shared between patients were less clear than in mice, possibly partly because of HLA diversity in the patient population. Unlike mouse skin, which is dominated by gammadelta T cells, normal human skin has resident alphabeta T cells that are also sequenced, and this complicates analysis of the scalp TCR repertoire.

In the paper's terms, the time point label means: less than 25 weeks on oral tofacitinib. The treatment or condition tag for this specimen amounts to: oral pan-JAK inhibitor, 5-10 mg twice daily. Lesional scalp punch biopsies and peripheral blood were collected from alopecia areata patients. PBMCs were isolated by density centrifugation and stained for CD3, CD4 and CD8, and CD4+ and CD8+ T cells were sorted on a FACSAria. The library came from the immunoSEQ multiplex PCR assay. RNA was extracted from all samples and reverse transcribed into cDNA as template for TCR sequencing. SuperScript III was used for first-strand cDNA synthesis, primed with a 2:1 mix of oligo-dT and random hexamers. Amplification bias was assessed with a synthetic immune receptor repertoire, and residual bias was removed computationally. From the authors' description of their analysis: Raw reads were preprocessed to remove errors, and CDR3 was defined by IMGT conventions from the conserved cysteine to phenylalanine. Clonality was computed by normalizing Shannon entropy by log2 of the number of productive unique TCRs and subtracting the result from 1. Whether scalp clones were CD4 or CD8 was inferred by matching scalp TCRbeta sequences against CD4 and CD8 repertoires sorted from blood. What TCRdb holds here is the immuneACCESS table cut down to in-frame rearrangements. Part of the clones is not present; checked against another copy, under half of the missing clones reflect an unresolved V gene, and the others are unexplained. D and trimming come from the DNA, and the V and J calls and clone size come from that table. This sample has more than 90,000 clones in its table, and under 60% of those were observed once. The top ten hold 9% to 15% of the sample.

Source: CD8+ T cells sorted from blood, taken at week 24, from a patient treated with tofacitinib. This receptor was obtained from a human donor with alopecia areata.

The nucleotide sequence is TGTGCCAGCAGAGGACAGGGGGCAGGAGATACGCAGTATTTT. Translation gives CASRGQGAGDTQYF. The chain is assembled from TRBV5-6 and TRBJ2-3; TRBD1 fits 11 bases in the junction. The CDR3 runs 14 residues from the cysteine to the phenylalanine. Of all the DNA, just the CDR3 is kept, 42 bases in frame from base 1. Germline trimming: 5 bases from V, 5 bases from J; junction bases outside gene matches: 4. Reading the germline V gene gives CDR1 SGHDT and CDR2 YYEEEE.